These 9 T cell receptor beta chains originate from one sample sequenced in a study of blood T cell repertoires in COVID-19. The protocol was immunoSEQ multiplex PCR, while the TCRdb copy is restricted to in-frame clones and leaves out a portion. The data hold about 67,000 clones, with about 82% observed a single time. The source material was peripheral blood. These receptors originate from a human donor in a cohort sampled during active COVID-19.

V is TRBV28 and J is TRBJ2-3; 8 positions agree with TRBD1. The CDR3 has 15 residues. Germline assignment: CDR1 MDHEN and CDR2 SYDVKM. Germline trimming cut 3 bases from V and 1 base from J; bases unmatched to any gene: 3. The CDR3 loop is CASSFMGQGTDTQYF. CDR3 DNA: TGTGCCAGCAGTTTTATGGGACAGGGCACAGATACGCAGTATTTT. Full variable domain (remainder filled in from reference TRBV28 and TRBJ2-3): DVKVTQSSRYLVKRTGEKVFLECVQDMDHENMFWYRQDPGLGLRLIYFSYDVKMKEKGDIPEGYSVSREKKERFSLILESASTNQTSMYLCASSFMGQGTDTQYFGPGTRLTVL.

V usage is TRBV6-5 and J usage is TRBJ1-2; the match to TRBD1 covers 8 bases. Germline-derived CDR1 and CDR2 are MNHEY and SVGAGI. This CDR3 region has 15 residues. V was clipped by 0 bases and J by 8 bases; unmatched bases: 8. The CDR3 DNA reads TGTGCCAGCAGTTACTCGTTCGTGACAGGGGACGGCTACACCTTC. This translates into CASSYSFVTGDGYTF.

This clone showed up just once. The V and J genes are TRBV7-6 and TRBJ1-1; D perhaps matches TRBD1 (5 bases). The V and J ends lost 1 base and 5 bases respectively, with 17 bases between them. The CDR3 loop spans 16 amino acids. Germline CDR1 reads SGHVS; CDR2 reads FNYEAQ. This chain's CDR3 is CASSLGGRDLKTEAFF. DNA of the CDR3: TGTGCCAGCAGCTTAGGGGGGAGGGATTTAAAGACTGAAGCTTTCTTT.

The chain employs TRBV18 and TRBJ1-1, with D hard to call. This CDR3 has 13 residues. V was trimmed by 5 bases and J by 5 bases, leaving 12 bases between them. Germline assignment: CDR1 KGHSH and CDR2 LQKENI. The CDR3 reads CASSAPVGTEAFF. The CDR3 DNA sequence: TGTGCCAGCTCAGCGCCGGTTGGTACTGAAGCTTTCTTT. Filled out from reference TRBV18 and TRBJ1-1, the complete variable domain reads NAGVMQNPRHLVRRRGQEARLRCSPMKGHSHVYWYRQLPEEGLKFMVYLQKENIIDESGMPKERFSAEFPKEGPSILRIQQVVRGDSAAYFCASSAPVGTEAFFGQGTRLTVV.

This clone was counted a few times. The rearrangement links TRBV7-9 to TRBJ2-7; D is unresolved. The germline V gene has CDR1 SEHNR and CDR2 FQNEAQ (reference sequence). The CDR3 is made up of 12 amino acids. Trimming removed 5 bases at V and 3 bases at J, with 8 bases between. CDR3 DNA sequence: TGTGCCAGCAGCCGAGGAGTCTACGAGCAGTACTTC. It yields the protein CASSRGVYEQYF.

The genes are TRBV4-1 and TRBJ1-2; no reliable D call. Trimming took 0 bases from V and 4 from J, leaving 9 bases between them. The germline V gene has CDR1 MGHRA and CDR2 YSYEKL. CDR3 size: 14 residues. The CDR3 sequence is CASSQDGRGYGYTF. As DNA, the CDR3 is TGCGCCAGCAGCCAAGATGGGAGAGGCTATGGCTACACCTTC.

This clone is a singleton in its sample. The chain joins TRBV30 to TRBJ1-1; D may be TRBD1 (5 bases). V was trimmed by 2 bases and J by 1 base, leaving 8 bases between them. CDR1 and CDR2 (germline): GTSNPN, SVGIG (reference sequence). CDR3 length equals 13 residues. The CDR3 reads CAWSRQGNTEAFF. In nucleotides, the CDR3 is TGTGCCTGGAGTCGCCAGGGGAACACTGAAGCTTTCTTT.

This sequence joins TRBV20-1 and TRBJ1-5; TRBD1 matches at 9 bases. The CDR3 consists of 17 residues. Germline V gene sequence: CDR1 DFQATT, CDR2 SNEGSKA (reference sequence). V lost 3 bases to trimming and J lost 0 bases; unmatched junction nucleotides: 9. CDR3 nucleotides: TGCAGTGCTAGTCCGGGACAGGGACCTTATAGCAATCAGCCCCAGCATTTT. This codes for CSASPGQGPYSNQPQHF.

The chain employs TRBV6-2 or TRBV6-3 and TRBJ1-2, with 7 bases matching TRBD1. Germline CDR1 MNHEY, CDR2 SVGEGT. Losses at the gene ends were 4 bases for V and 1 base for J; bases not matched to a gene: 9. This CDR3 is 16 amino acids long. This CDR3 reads CASSSGPGQINYGYTF. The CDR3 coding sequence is TGTGCCAGCAGTTCGGGGCCGGGACAGATTAACTATGGCTACACCTTC.